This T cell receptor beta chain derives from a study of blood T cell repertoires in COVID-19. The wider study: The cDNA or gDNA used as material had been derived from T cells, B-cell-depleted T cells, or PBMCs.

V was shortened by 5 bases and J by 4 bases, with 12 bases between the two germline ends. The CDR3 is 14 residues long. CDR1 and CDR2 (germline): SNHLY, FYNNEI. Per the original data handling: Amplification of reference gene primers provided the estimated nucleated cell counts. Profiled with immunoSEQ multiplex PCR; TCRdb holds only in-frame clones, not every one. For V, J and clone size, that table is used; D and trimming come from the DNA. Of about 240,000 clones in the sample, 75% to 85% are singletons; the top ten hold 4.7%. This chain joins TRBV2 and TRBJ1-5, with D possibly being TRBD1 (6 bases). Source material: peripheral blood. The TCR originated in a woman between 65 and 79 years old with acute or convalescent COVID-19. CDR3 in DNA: TGTGCCAGCAGTCGGGACACGGGTAATCAGCCCCAGCATTTT. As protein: CASSRDTGNQPQHF.